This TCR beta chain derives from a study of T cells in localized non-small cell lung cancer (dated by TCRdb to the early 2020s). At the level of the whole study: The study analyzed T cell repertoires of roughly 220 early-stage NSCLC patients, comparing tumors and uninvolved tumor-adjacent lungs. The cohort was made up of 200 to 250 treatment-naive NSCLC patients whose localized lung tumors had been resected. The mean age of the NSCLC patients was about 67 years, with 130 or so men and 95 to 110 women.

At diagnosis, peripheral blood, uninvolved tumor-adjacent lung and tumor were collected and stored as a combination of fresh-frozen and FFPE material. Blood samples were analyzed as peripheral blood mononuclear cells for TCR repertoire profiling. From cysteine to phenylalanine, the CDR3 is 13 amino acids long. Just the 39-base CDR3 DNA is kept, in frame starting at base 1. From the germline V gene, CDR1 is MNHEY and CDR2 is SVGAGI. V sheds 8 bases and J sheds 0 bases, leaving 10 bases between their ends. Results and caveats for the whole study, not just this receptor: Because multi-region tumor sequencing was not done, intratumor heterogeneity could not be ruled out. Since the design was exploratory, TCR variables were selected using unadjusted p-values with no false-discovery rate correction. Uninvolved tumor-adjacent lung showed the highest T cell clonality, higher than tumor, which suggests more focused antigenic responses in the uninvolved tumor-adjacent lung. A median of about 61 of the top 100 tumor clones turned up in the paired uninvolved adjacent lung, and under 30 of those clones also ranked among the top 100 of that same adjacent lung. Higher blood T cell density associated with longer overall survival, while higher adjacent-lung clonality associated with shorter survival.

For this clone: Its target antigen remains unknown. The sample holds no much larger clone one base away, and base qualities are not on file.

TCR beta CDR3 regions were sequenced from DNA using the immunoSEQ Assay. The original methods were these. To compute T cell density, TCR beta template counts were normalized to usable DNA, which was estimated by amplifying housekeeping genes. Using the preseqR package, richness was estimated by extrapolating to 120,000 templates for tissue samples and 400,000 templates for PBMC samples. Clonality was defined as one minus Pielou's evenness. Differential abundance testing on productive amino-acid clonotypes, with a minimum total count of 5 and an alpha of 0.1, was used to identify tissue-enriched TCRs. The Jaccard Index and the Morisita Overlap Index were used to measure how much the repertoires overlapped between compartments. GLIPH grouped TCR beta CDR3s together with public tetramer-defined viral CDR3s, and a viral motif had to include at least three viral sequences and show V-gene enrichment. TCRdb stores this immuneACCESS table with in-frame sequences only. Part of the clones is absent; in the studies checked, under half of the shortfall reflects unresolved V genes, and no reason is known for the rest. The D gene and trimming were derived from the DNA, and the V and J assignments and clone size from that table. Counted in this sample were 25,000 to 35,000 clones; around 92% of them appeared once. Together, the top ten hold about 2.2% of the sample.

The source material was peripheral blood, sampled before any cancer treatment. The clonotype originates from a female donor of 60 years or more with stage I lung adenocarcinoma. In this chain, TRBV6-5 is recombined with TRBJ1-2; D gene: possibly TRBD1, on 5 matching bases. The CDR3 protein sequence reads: CASQGVSNYGYTF. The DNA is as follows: TGTGCCAGCCAAGGGGTCTCTAACTATGGCTACACCTTC.